One sample yielded the 8 T cell receptor beta chains listed below, sequenced in a study of T-cell memory formation after mild COVID-19. TCRdb ran MiXCR on the 5' RACE reads and lists one entry per CDR3 protein. The profile shows roughly 200,000 distinct CDR3 sequences, 16% of them singletons. Sequencing was carried out using PBMCs or a T cell subset sorted from them (not recorded which). The receptors were gathered from an adult woman who had mild COVID-19 (a few samples of this study predate the infection). Cell type and time point are not known.

This clonotype was picked up a small number of times. The rearrangement uses TRBV5-1 and TRBJ2-5; 7 bases map to TRBD1. Trimming at V came to 1 base and at J to 5 bases, leaving 8 bases not matched to a gene. CDR1 is SGHRS and CDR2 is YFSETQ in the germline V gene. The length of the CDR3 is 15 residues. CDR3 sequence reads: CASSLNVGGAETQYF. The DNA for the CDR3 is TGCGCCAGCAGCTTGAATGTAGGGGGCGCCGAGACCCAGTACTTC.

The CDR3 DNA follows: TGCAGCGTTGAAGAAAATCGCCAGCTTGAGTATGGCTACACCTTC. Residues: CSVEENRQLEYGYTF. The J gene is TRBJ1-2, the V gene TRBV29-1; D gene unclear. Germline V gives CDR1 SQVTM, CDR2 ANQGSEA. This CDR3 is 15 amino acids long. The V end was cut by 0 bases, the J end by 5 bases, with 16 bases between.

In its sample, this clonotype was seen a few times. The J gene is TRBJ2-3, the V gene TRBV4-2; D is perhaps TRBD2 (6 bases). The CDR3 sequence is 16 residues long. Trimming took 0 bases from V and 0 from J, leaving 10 bases between them. Germline V gene lookup returns CDR1 LGHNA and CDR2 YNFKEQ. As DNA, the CDR3 is TGTGCCAGCAGCCAAGAGGCGGGGACTAGCACAGATACGCAGTATTTT. Its translation is CASSQEAGTSTDTQYF.

This sequence joins TRBV12-3 or TRBV12-4 and TRBJ1-6, with 10 bases fitting TRBD1. The V and J ends lost 3 bases and 10 bases, in that order; junction bases with no gene match: 9. This CDR3 has 16 amino acids. The CDR3 is CASSLDWTGGNSPLHF. The CDR3 DNA follows: TGTGCCAGCAGTTTGGACTGGACAGGGGGGAACTCACCCCTCCACTTT.

The CDR3 DNA reads TGTGCCAGCAGCTTGGTGGGGAGTTACGGATCCTACAATGAGCAGTTCTTC. It yields the protein CASSLVGSYGSYNEQFF. V usage is TRBV7-9 and J usage is TRBJ2-1; D perhaps matches TRBD2 (5 bases). The CDR3 totals 17 residues. Trimming pared 3 bases from V and 1 base from J, leaving 16 bases between. Germline CDR1 is SEHNR and CDR2 is FQNEAQ (reference sequence).

In this sample, this clonotype turned up many times. This sequence joins TRBV5-1 and TRBJ1-2; TRBD1 matches at 8 bases. Trimming cost V 0 bases and J 8 bases; bases outside gene matches: 3. CDR1 is SGHRS and CDR2 is YFSETQ in the germline V gene. CDR3 length equals 13 residues. CDR3 region: CASSLETGDGYTF. DNA for the CDR3: TGCGCCAGCAGCTTGGAGACAGGGGACGGCTACACCTTC.

This clonotype was found many times. The gene calls are TRBV5-1 and TRBJ1-6; TRBD1 matches 8 bases. V dropped 5 bases and J dropped 5; count of bases not matched to a gene: 3. The germline V gene has CDR1 SGHRS and CDR2 YFSETQ. The length of the CDR3 is 14 residues. The CDR3 bases are TGCGCCAGCAGAAGGGGACAGGATAATTCACCCCTCCACTTT. This gives the protein CASRRGQDNSPLHF.

The CDR3 reads CASSPGSGQQYF. In nucleotides, the CDR3 is TGTGCCAGCAGCCCAGGAAGCGGACAGCAGTACTTC. The chain employs TRBV7-7 and TRBJ2-7, with D possibly matching TRBD2 (5 bases). CDR3 length: 12 amino acids. Germline V gene lookup returns CDR1 SSHAT and CDR2 FNYEAQ (reference sequence). V lost 5 bases and J 8 bases, leaving 13 bases between the germline ends.